These 22 T cell receptor beta chains came from one sample sequenced in a study of blood T cell repertoires in COVID-19. Assay: immunoSEQ multiplex PCR; the TCRdb copy retains only in-frame clones and omits some. The repertoire holds hundreds of thousands of clones, 80% to 90% seen once, with 4% to 5% in the top ten. The source material was PBMCs or T cells enriched from blood (not recorded which). The receptor set was obtained from a man in his thirties or forties who had recovered from COVID-19.

This sequence joins TRBV5-1 and TRBJ2-2; the match to TRBD2 covers 10 bases. This CDR3 has 17 residues. Trimming took 0 bases from V and 6 from J; bases not matched to a gene: 8. In germline, CDR1 is SGHRS, CDR2 YFSETQ. The CDR3 sequence is CASSLASLAGVSGELFF. CDR3 in DNA: TGCGCCAGCAGCTTGGCCTCCCTAGCGGGAGTGTCCGGGGAGCTGTTTTTT.

The chain couples TRBV7-2 to TRBJ1-2, with 7 bases that match TRBD1. The CDR3 extends over 15 amino acids. Germline V CDR1 and CDR2: SGHTA, FQGNSA. Trimming took 3 bases from V and 5 from J; bases not matched to a gene: 9. CDR3 sequence (DNA): TGTGCCAGCAGCTTTCAAAGTACGACAGGGTATGGCTACACCTTC. It translates to CASSFQSTTGYGYTF.

The chain is built from TRBV24-1 and TRBJ1-5, with a tentative D call TRBD1 (5 bases). The CDR3 consists of 14 residues. Per germline, CDR1 KGHDR and CDR2 SFDVKD. Trimming pared 4 bases from V and 3 bases from J, leaving 9 bases between. The CDR3 DNA reads as TGTGCCACCAGTGAGACAGTAAACAATCAGCCCCAGCATTTT. It encodes CATSETVNNQPQHF.

The chain carries TRBV19 and TRBJ2-7, with 10 bases that match TRBD1. The CDR3 is made up of 15 amino acids. Looked up from germline, CDR1 is LNHDA and CDR2 is SQIVND (reference sequence). V shed 5 bases, J shed 3 bases, and the junction held 7 bases outside the gene matches. DNA of the CDR3: TGTGCCAGTAGTGTAGGGACAGGGGAATTCTACGAGCAGTACTTC. Its translation is CASSVGTGEFYEQYF.

The chain links TRBV9 to TRBJ2-1; 10 positions match TRBD2. V was pared by 4 bases and J by 9 bases, with 16 bases of the junction left unmatched. The CDR3 spans 17 residues. Germline lookup yields CDR1 SGDLS and CDR2 YYNGEE. Here the CDR3 DNA reads TGTGCCAGCAGCCCCCCGGGACTAGCGAACTACGGTAGTGAGCAGTTCTTC. It codes for CASSPPGLANYGSEQFF.

This clone has just a few counts. V and J are TRBV18 and TRBJ1-2; 8 nucleotides line up with TRBD1. Germline V gene data show CDR1 as KGHSH and CDR2 as LQKENI. The CDR3 loop spans 15 amino acids. Trimming cost V 7 bases and J 0 bases; bases outside gene matches: 7. CDR3 DNA: TGTGCCAGCTTGCACAGGGGGTTAGCTAACTATGGCTACACCTTC. Protein product: CASLHRGLANYGYTF.

With regard to this clone: A junction end diverges from the germline sequence, so it may reflect a read error. The chain couples TRBV11-2 to TRBJ1-1, with D unresolved. The CDR3 length is 17 residues. Germline CDR1 reads SGHAT; CDR2 reads FQNNGV. The CDR3 DNA reads TGTGCCAGCAGCGTAGATATCCGCGACCGGGGGAACACTGAAGCTTTCTTT. Translation gives CASSVDIRDRGNTEAFF.

The chain combines TRBV12-5 with TRBJ1-1, with D maybe TRBD1 (5 bases). Deletions cut 3 bases from V and 2 bases from J, with 16 bases between. CDR3 size: 16 residues. Germline V gene lookup returns CDR1 LGHNT and CDR2 FRNRAP. DNA of the CDR3: TGTGCTAGTGGTTTCCCCGTAGGGGTGGTAAACACTGAAGCTTTCTTT. Translation: CASGFPVGVVNTEAFF.

This clone was picked up a small number of times. The V and J genes are TRBV6-5 and TRBJ1-6; D not resolved. Per germline, CDR1 MNHEY and CDR2 SVGAGI. The CDR3 consists of 14 residues. Trimming removed 3 bases from V and 7 bases from J, with 10 bases in between. The CDR3 DNA reads as TGTGCCAGCAGTTATTCTTCCGTGAATTCACCCCTCCACTTT. Amino acids: CASSYSSVNSPLHF.

The V call is TRBV4-1, the J call TRBJ2-4; 7 bases are shared with TRBD1. The CDR3 contains 16 residues. In germline, CDR1 is MGHRA, CDR2 YSYEKL. The ends lost 4 bases at V and 6 bases at J; junction bases unmatched: 12. Here the CDR3 DNA reads TGCGCCAGCAGCCCTCTTCTACGGACAGGCGGAAACATTCAGTACTTC. Translation gives CASSPLLRTGGNIQYF.

The rearrangement links TRBV15 to TRBJ1-2; TRBD1 agrees at 7 bases. Looked up from germline, CDR1 is LNHNV and CDR2 is YYDKDF (reference sequence). Trimming removed 8 bases from V and 2 bases from J; junction bases left unmatched: 2. This CDR3 spans 12 amino acids. The CDR3: CATSDRNYGYTF. CDR3 nucleotide sequence: TGTGCCACCTCGGACAGGAACTATGGCTACACCTTC.

The chain combines TRBV5-6 with TRBJ2-7; 16 bases map to TRBD2. The V gene's germline CDR1 is SGHDT and CDR2 YYEEEE. The CDR3 has 19 amino acids. J lost 0 bases, V lost 4 bases, and 10 bases had no gene match. CDR3 in DNA: TGTGCCAGCAGCGACAACCTGGGGACTAGCGGGAGGGCCTCCTACGAGCAGTACTTC. Its protein product is CASSDNLGTSGRASYEQYF.

This clone has more than one count but fewer than ten. J is TRBJ1-5 and V is TRBV27; 9 bases are shared with TRBD1. The V gene's germline CDR1 is MNHEY and CDR2 SMNVEV (reference sequence). The J segment lost 0 bases and the V segment lost 6 bases, leaving 3 bases of the junction unmatched. The CDR3 is 15 amino acids. Here the CDR3 reads CASSWTGDSNQPQHF. Here the CDR3 DNA reads TGTGCCAGCAGCTGGACAGGGGATAGCAATCAGCCCCAGCATTTT.

The chain carries TRBV5-4 and TRBJ2-3; 9 bases match TRBD2. V lost 4 bases to trimming and J lost 6 bases; unmatched junction nucleotides: 6. CDR3 length equals 14 residues. Per germline, CDR1 SGHNT and CDR2 YYREEE (reference sequence). The CDR3 reads CASSQIAGADTQYF. CDR3 DNA: TGTGCCAGCAGCCAAATAGCGGGAGCGGATACGCAGTATTTT.

The V and J genes are TRBV5-1 and TRBJ2-3, with unresolved D. Per the germline V gene, CDR1 is SGHRS and CDR2 is YFSETQ. V gave up 4 bases and J gave up 2 bases, with 5 bases separating them. CDR3 size: 12 residues. The CDR3 sequence is CASSIFTDTQYF. In DNA form, the CDR3 reads TGCGCCAGCAGCATCTTCACAGATACGCAGTATTTT.

The CDR3: CASSPGTFEQYF. CDR3 sequence (DNA): TGCGCCAGCAGCCCCGGGACTTTCGAGCAGTACTTC. This chain links TRBV5-1 with TRBJ2-7; a weak D match, TRBD2 (6 bases). Trimming cost V 4 bases and J 6 bases, with 11 bases left between them. CDR3 length equals 12 residues. Germline loops: CDR1 SGHRS, CDR2 YFSETQ.

The chain links TRBV2 to TRBJ1-3, with TRBD1 as a possible D gene (6 bases). This CDR3 region has 14 residues. Per the germline V gene, CDR1 is SNHLY and CDR2 is FYNNEI. V shed 11 bases and J shed 4 bases, with 18 bases lying between them. CDR3 DNA: TGTGCCGGCCAGGACAGCGTCGGGGGAAACACCATATATTTT. This codes for CAGQDSVGGNTIYF. The whole variable domain, filled in from reference TRBV2 and TRBJ1-3, reads EPEVTQTPSHQVTQMGQEVILRCVPISNHLYFYWYRQILGQKVEFLVSFYNNEISEKSEIFDDQFSVERPDGSNFTLKIRSTKLEDSAMYFCAGQDSVGGNTIYFGEGSWLTVV.

This chain connects TRBV4-1 to TRBJ2-7, with 12 bases fitting TRBD2. Germline V gene data show CDR1 as MGHRA and CDR2 as YSYEKL. V was clipped by 1 base and J by 0 bases; unmatched bases: 4. This CDR3 region has 17 residues. The CDR3 spells CASSQASGRGSSYEQYF. The CDR3 DNA sequence: TGCGCCAGCAGCCAAGCTAGCGGGAGGGGGAGCTCCTACGAGCAGTACTTC.

The chain couples TRBV5-1 to TRBJ2-7, with 7 bases identical to TRBD1. V lost 0 bases, J lost 3 bases, and 6 bases stayed unmatched. Germline V CDR1 and CDR2: SGHRS, YFSETQ. The CDR3 has 15 residues. This chain's CDR3 is CASSLGPTGYYEQYF. For the CDR3, the DNA is TGCGCCAGCAGCTTGGGGCCGACAGGGTACTACGAGCAGTACTTC.

The chain has TRBV6-5 and TRBJ2-2, with D maybe TRBD2 (5 bases). The CDR3 extends over 16 amino acids. Germline V lookup: CDR1 MNHEY, CDR2 SVGAGI. Trimming shortened V by 2 bases and J by 6 bases, and 16 bases separated the two germline ends. The CDR3 sequence: CASSYGSYRTSGELFF. The CDR3, as DNA: TGTGCCAGCAGTTACGGGAGCTACCGCACGTCCGGGGAGCTGTTTTTT.

The V and J genes are TRBV25-1 and TRBJ1-5; the D is unclear. The CDR3 is 15 amino acids. The V and J ends lost 2 bases and 0 bases respectively, with 8 bases between them. Germline V gives CDR1 MGHDK, CDR2 SYGVNS. This CDR3 reads CASSEGTNSNQPQHF. In nucleotides, the CDR3 is TGTGCCAGCAGTGAAGGTACAAATAGCAATCAGCCCCAGCATTTT. The full variable domain, completed using reference TRBV25-1 and TRBJ1-5, is EADIYQTPRYLVIGTGKKITLECSQTMGHDKMYWYQQDPGMELHLIHYSYGVNSTEKGDLSSESTVSRIRTEHFPLTLESARPSHTSQYLCASSEGTNSNQPQHFGDGTRLSIL.

This chain links TRBV27 with TRBJ2-2; no clear D. The CDR3 length is 15 residues. V was pared by 6 bases and J by 4 bases, with 15 bases between. Germline lookup yields CDR1 MNHEY and CDR2 SMNVEV (reference sequence). Here the CDR3 DNA reads TGTGCCAGCAGCCTCACTATGCCGTTCACCGGGGAGCTGTTTTTT. This gives the protein CASSLTMPFTGELFF.